The next 22 T cell receptor beta chains were all read from a single sample in a study of blood T cell repertoires in COVID-19. The table came from immunoSEQ multiplex PCR; TCRdb's copy has only in-frame clones and leaves some out. This table holds about 160,000 clones, about 86% found once. Sequenced material: peripheral blood. The receptors stem from a woman of 80 years or more with acute or convalescent COVID-19.

This rearrangement joins TRBV7-9 to TRBJ2-1; 14 positions match TRBD2. The V gene's germline CDR1 is SEHNR and CDR2 FQNEAQ (reference sequence). The CDR3 contains 19 residues. The V and J ends lost 1 base and 6 bases, in that order; junction bases with no gene match: 11. DNA of the CDR3: TGTGCCAGCAGCTTAGTTGTTGGGACTAGCGGGAGAATAGTCAATGAGCAGTTCTTC. Translation: CASSLVVGTSGRIVNEQFF.

The chain uses TRBV6-6 and TRBJ1-4; tentatively, D is TRBD1 (5 bases). Trimming shortened V by 6 bases and J by 7 bases, and 21 bases separated the two germline ends. This CDR3 is built from 16 residues. Per the germline V gene, CDR1 is MNHNY and CDR2 is SVGAGI (reference sequence). For the CDR3, the DNA is TGTGCCAGCAGCCCCGGTATATGGGGCCCCAGTGAAAAACTGTTTTTT. This translates into CASSPGIWGPSEKLFF.

The CDR3 loop reads CASSLTTSGNNEQFF. CDR3 coding DNA: TGTGCCAGCAGCTTAACGACTAGCGGCAACAATGAGCAGTTCTTC. The V gene is TRBV7-9, the J gene TRBJ2-1; 9 bases agree with TRBD2. CDR1 and CDR2 from the germline V gene are SEHNR and FQNEAQ (reference sequence). The CDR3 consists of 15 residues. Germline trimming cut 2 bases from V and 5 bases from J; bases unmatched to any gene: 4.

The chain is built from TRBV27 and TRBJ2-1, with 15 bases that match TRBD2. The junction had 7 bases not matched to a gene; V was cut back by 7 bases and J by 0 bases. This CDR3 has 18 residues. CDR1 is MNHEY and CDR2 is SMNVEV in the germline V gene (reference sequence). The CDR3 bases are TGTGCCAGCAACCCAGGGACTAGCGGGGGGTCCTCCTACAATGAGCAGTTCTTC. Its protein product is CASNPGTSGGSSYNEQFF.

The V and J genes are TRBV5-1 and TRBJ2-4; 7 bases are a match to TRBD1. V lost 3 bases, J lost 9 bases, and 0 bases stayed unmatched. There are 11 residues in the CDR3. Germline V CDR1 and CDR2: SGHRS, YFSETQ. The DNA of the CDR3 is TGCGCCAGCAGCTCAGGGGGCATTCAGTACTTC. It is translated as CASSSGGIQYF.

This chain joins TRBV4-3 and TRBJ2-3, with a weak D call TRBD2 (7 bases). The CDR3 consists of 18 residues. Trimming removed 0 bases from V and 2 bases from J, with 18 bases in between. CDR1 is LGHNA and CDR2 is YSLEER in the germline V gene. The CDR3 sequence is CASSQDGGAGASTDTQYF. The CDR3 DNA follows: TGCGCCAGCAGCCAAGATGGGGGGGCGGGGGCCTCCACAGATACGCAGTATTTT.

This clone occurred once. CDR3: CASSFSQGGEKLFF. The CDR3 nucleotides read TGTGCCAGCAGCTTTTCTCAGGGGGGTGAAAAACTGTTTTTT. V and J are TRBV7-9 and TRBJ1-4; TRBD1 aligns across 7 bases. CDR1 SEHNR and CDR2 FQNEAQ come from the germline V gene (reference sequence). Trimming at V came to 3 bases and at J to 7 bases, leaving 5 bases not matched to a gene. The CDR3 runs to 14 residues. Full variable domain (missing parts from reference TRBV7-9 and TRBJ1-4): DTGVSQNPRHKITKRGQNVTFRCDPISEHNRLYWYRQTLGQGPEFLTYFQNEAQLEKSRLLSDRFSAERPKGSFSTLEIQRTEQGDSAMYLCASSFSQGGEKLFFGSGTQLSVL.

CDR3 DNA: TGTGCCAGCAGCCAAGGACTAGCGGGGGGGCGGGTTTTCAATGAGCAGTTCTTC. It is translated as CASSQGLAGGRVFNEQFF. The V and J genes are TRBV3-1 (or the pseudogene TRBV3-2) and TRBJ2-1; 14 positions agree with TRBD2. This CDR3 has 18 residues. The trim removed 1 base at V and 6 bases at J, leaving 8 bases unmatched. CDR1 is LGHDT, CDR2 YNNKEL, per germline (reference sequence).

This clone came up once. The rearrangement links TRBV28 to TRBJ2-7, with 9 bases identical to TRBD1. The V and J ends lost 7 bases and 6 bases, in that order; junction bases with no gene match: 19. The CDR3 runs 17 residues. Germline V lookup: CDR1 MDHEN, CDR2 SYDVKM. CDR3 amino acids: CASILRGTGNLLGEQYF. CDR3 nucleotides: TGTGCCAGCATTCTAAGGGGGACAGGGAACTTACTGGGCGAGCAGTACTTC.

The rearrangement joins TRBV6-6 to TRBJ2-7; D is possibly TRBD1 (7 bases). CDR1 MNHNY and CDR2 SVGAGI come from the germline V gene (reference sequence). V lost 6 bases, J lost 3 bases, and 15 bases lay in between. This CDR3 region has 14 residues. This CDR3 reads CASRGGDSYYEQYF. CDR3 coding DNA: TGTGCCAGCAGAGGAGGGGACAGTTACTACGAGCAGTACTTC.

This clone was observed a single time. The chain links TRBV5-1 to TRBJ2-7; 10 bases align to TRBD1. Germline CDR1 is SGHRS and CDR2 is YFSETQ. The CDR3 runs 15 residues. Trimming removed 4 bases from V and 7 bases from J; junction bases left unmatched: 11. The CDR3, as DNA: TGCGCCAGCAGCCCCGGCGGGACAGGGGCATGGGAGCAGTACTTC. It specifies CASSPGGTGAWEQYF.

This rearrangement joins TRBV29-1 to TRBJ2-1, with D maybe TRBD2 (6 bases). The CDR3 loop spans 16 amino acids. The germline V gene has CDR1 SQVTM and CDR2 ANQGSEA. V lost 0 bases and J 6 bases, leaving 18 bases between the germline ends. In DNA form, the CDR3 reads TGCAGCGTTGAAGATCCGAGACTAGGTTTTGGCAATGAGCAGTTCTTC. Translation: CSVEDPRLGFGNEQFF.

The V call is TRBV5-6, the J call TRBJ1-2; 11 positions agree with TRBD1. Losses at the gene ends were 0 bases for V and 5 bases for J; bases not matched to a gene: 3. This CDR3 region has 15 residues. Germline values: CDR1 SGHDT, CDR2 YYEEEE. The CDR3 loop is CASSLVGTGGYGYTF. The CDR3, as DNA: TGTGCCAGCAGCTTGGTTGGGACAGGGGGATATGGCTACACCTTC.

The V gene is TRBV3-1 (or the pseudogene TRBV3-2), the J gene TRBJ1-2, with TRBD1 matching over 8 bases. Germline V gene lookup returns CDR1 LGHDT and CDR2 YNNKEL (reference sequence). Trimming cost V 2 bases and J 2 bases; bases outside gene matches: 7. The CDR3 contains 16 residues. CDR3 in amino acids: CASSQTLNRGNYGYTF. In DNA form, the CDR3 reads TGTGCCAGCAGCCAAACCCTTAACAGGGGGAACTATGGCTACACCTTC.

The V and J genes are TRBV10-3 and TRBJ2-7; 7 bases align to TRBD2. Trimming at V came to 6 bases and at J to 2 bases, leaving 7 bases not matched to a gene. This CDR3 is built from 14 residues. The germline V gene encodes CDR1 ENHRY and CDR2 SYGVKD. The CDR3 loop reads CAIRRSSGAYEQYF. DNA for the CDR3: TGTGCCATCAGGAGATCTAGCGGAGCCTACGAGCAGTACTTC.

The chain combines TRBV18 with TRBJ2-1; 9 bases map to TRBD1. This CDR3 comprises 15 residues. J was trimmed by 3 bases and V by 3 bases; bases with no gene match: 3. From germline, CDR1 is KGHSH and CDR2 LQKENI. CDR3 coding DNA: TGTGCCAGCTCACCGGGGGACAGGGACTACAATGAGCAGTTCTTC. Amino acid sequence: CASSPGDRDYNEQFF.

The chain joins TRBV19 to TRBJ1-5; 9 bases are shared with TRBD1. V was pared by 7 bases and J by 4 bases, with 5 bases of the junction left unmatched. Germline assignment: CDR1 LNHDA and CDR2 SQIVND (reference sequence). The CDR3 runs to 14 residues. CDR3 amino acids: CASMATGGNQPQHF. In DNA, the CDR3 is TGTGCCAGTATGGCGACAGGGGGAAATCAGCCCCAGCATTTT.

V usage is TRBV30 and J usage is TRBJ1-4, with D tentatively TRBD1 (6 bases). The CDR3 contains 17 residues. V lost 1 base and J lost 0, with 15 bases in between. The germline V gene has CDR1 GTSNPN and CDR2 SVGIG (reference sequence). The CDR3 nucleotides read TGTGCCTGGAGTGAGGGACACACTTTCACAACTAATGAAAAACTGTTTTTT. Translation: CAWSEGHTFTTNEKLFF.

This clone came up a few times. The chain uses TRBV2 and TRBJ2-6, with D unresolved. V was cut by 6 bases and J by 6 bases, with 9 bases left in between. The CDR3 runs to 13 residues. Germline V CDR1 and CDR2: SNHLY, FYNNEI. CDR3 residues: CASREWLANVLTF. CDR3 DNA sequence: TGTGCCAGCAGGGAATGGCTGGCCAACGTCCTGACTTTC. The full variable domain, rest sourced from reference TRBV2 and TRBJ2-6, is EPEVTQTPSHQVTQMGQEVILRCVPISNHLYFYWYRQILGQKVEFLVSFYNNEISEKSEIFDDQFSVERPDGSNFTLKIRSTKLEDSAMYFCASREWLANVLTFGAGSRLTVL.

The chain couples TRBV4-1 to TRBJ1-5; D unresolved. This CDR3 has 16 residues. Germline V gene data show CDR1 as MGHRA and CDR2 as YSYEKL. Trimming stripped 0 bases from V and 1 base from J, with 10 bases between. CDR3 nucleotide sequence: TGCGCCAGCAGCCAAGACTCGGCAGCGAGCAATCAGCCCCAGCATTTT. Translation: CASSQDSAASNQPQHF.

The V and J genes are TRBV5-5 and TRBJ2-1; 7 positions match TRBD2. CDR3 size: 16 residues. The J segment lost 8 bases and the V segment lost 4 bases, leaving 15 bases of the junction unmatched. Germline values: CDR1 SGHKS, CDR2 YYEKEE (reference sequence). CDR3 sequence: CASSLKQGGFGDEQFF. The CDR3 bases are TGTGCCAGCAGCCTAAAGCAGGGAGGGTTTGGGGATGAGCAGTTCTTC.

This clone was picked up a small number of times. The CDR3 nucleotides are TGCGCCAGCAGCCAAGTGAGACAGAGATATAGCAATCAGCCCCAGCATTTT. It codes for CASSQVRQRYSNQPQHF. This sequence joins TRBV4-1 and TRBJ1-5, with D perhaps TRBD1 (5 bases). The V gene's germline CDR1 is MGHRA and CDR2 YSYEKL. Trimming took 1 base from V and 0 from J, leaving 13 bases between them. The CDR3 runs to 17 residues.